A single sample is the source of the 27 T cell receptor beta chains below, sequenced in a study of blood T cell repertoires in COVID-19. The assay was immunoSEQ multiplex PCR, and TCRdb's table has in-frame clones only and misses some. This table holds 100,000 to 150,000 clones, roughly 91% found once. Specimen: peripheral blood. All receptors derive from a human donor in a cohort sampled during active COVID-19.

The CDR3 coding sequence is TGTGCCAGCAGCCCAGCTTCGCGGGGAAACACCATATATTTT. Its protein is CASSPASRGNTIYF. V is TRBV7-2 and J is TRBJ1-3; D gene unclear. V was clipped by 5 bases and J by 4 bases, with 12 bases between them. The CDR3 extends over 14 amino acids. From germline, CDR1 is SGHTA and CDR2 FQGNSA.

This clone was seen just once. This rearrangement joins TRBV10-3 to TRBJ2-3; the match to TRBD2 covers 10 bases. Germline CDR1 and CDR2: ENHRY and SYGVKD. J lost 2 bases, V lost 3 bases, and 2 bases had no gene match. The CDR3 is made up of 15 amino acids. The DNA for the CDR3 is TGTGCCATCAGTGATCTAGCGGGGGCCACAGATACGCAGTATTTT. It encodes CAISDLAGATDTQYF.

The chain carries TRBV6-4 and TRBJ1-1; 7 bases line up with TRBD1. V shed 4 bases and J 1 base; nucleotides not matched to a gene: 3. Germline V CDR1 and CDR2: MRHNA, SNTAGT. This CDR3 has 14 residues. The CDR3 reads CASSAGQQNTEAFF. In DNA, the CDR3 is TGTGCCAGCAGTGCGGGACAGCAGAACACTGAAGCTTTCTTT.

The CDR3 protein is CASSLARGLYEQYF. Written as DNA, the CDR3 is TGCGCCAGCAGCTTGGCCAGGGGACTATACGAGCAGTACTTC. The chain recombines TRBV5-1 with TRBJ2-7; D may be TRBD2 (7 bases). Trimming took off 0 bases at V and 4 bases at J, with 11 bases between the two ends. The CDR3 length is 14 residues. Germline CDR1 SGHRS, CDR2 YFSETQ.

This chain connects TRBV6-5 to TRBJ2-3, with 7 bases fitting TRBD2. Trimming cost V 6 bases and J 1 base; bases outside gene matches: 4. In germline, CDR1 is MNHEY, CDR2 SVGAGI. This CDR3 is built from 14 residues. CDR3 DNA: TGTGCCAGCAGCAGCGGGAAGGGCACAGATACGCAGTATTTT. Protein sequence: CASSSGKGTDTQYF.

In DNA form, the CDR3 reads TGCGCCAGCAGCCAAGATCCGGGGAGGAACACCGGGGAGCTGTTTTTT. This gives the protein CASSQDPGRNTGELFF. This sequence joins TRBV4-1 and TRBJ2-2, with a possible D match to TRBD2 (5 bases). Germline V gene lookup returns CDR1 MGHRA and CDR2 YSYEKL. Trimming took 0 bases from V and 1 from J, leaving 9 bases between them. This CDR3 is built from 16 residues.

The CDR3 region is CSAKSTGFHEKLFF. The CDR3 bases are TGCAGCGCTAAATCGACAGGTTTTCATGAAAAACTGTTTTTT. V is TRBV29-1 and J is TRBJ1-4; D may be TRBD1 (6 bases). The germline CDR1 and CDR2 sequences are SQVTM and ANQGSEA. Trimming took 7 bases from V and 6 from J, leaving 18 bases between them. The CDR3 sequence is 14 residues long.

CDR3 nucleotide sequence: TGTGCCAGCAGTGAAAGGGGGATGTGGGGCACAGATACGCAGTATTTT. Amino acid sequence: CASSERGMWGTDTQYF. The rearrangement links TRBV6-1 to TRBJ2-3; perhaps TRBD1 as D (6 bases). The V gene lost 2 bases and the J gene lost 1 base, with 13 bases spanning the gap. Germline V CDR1 and CDR2: MNHNS, SASEGT. The length of the CDR3 is 16 residues.

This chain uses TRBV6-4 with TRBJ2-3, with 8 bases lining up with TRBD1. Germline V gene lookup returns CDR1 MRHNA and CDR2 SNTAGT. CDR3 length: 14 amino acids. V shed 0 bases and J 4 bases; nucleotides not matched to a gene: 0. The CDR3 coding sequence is TGTGCCAGCAGTGACTCACAGGGGGCAGATACGCAGTATTTT. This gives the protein CASSDSQGADTQYF.

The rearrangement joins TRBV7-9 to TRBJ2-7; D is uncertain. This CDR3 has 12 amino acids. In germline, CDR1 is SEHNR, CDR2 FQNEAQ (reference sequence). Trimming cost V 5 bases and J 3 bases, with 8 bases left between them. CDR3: CASSGRSYEQYF. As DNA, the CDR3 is TGTGCCAGCAGCGGCCGGAGCTACGAGCAGTACTTC.

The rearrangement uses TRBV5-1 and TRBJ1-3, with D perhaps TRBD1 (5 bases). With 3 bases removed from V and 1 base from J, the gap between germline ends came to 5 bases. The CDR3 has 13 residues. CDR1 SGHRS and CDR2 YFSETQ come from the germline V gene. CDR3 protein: CASSSGSGNTIYF. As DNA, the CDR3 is TGCGCCAGCAGCTCAGGGTCTGGAAACACCATATATTTT.

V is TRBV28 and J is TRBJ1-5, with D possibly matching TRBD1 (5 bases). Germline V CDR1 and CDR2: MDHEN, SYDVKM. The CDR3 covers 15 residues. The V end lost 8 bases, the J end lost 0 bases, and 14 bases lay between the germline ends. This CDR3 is CASRGRLHSNQPQHF. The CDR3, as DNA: TGTGCCAGCCGGGGGAGACTCCATAGCAATCAGCCCCAGCATTTT. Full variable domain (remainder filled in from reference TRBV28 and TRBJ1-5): DVKVTQSSRYLVKRTGEKVFLECVQDMDHENMFWYRQDPGLGLRLIYFSYDVKMKEKGDIPEGYSVSREKKERFSLILESASTNQTSMYLCASRGRLHSNQPQHFGDGTRLSIL.

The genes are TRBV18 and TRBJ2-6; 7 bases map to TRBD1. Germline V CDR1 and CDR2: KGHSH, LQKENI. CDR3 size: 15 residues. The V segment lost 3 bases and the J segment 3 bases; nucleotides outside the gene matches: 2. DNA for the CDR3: TGTGCCAGCTCACCGACAGGGAATGGGGCCAACGTCCTGACTTTC. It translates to CASSPTGNGANVLTF.

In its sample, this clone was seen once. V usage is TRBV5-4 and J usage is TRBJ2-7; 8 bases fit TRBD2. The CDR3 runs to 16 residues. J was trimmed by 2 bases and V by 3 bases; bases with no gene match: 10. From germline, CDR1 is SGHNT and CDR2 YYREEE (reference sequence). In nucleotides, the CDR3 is TGTGCCAGCAGCTCGGGGGGGAACAGGGAACCCTACGAGCAGTACTTC. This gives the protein CASSSGGNREPYEQYF. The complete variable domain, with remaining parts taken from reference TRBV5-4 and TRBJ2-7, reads ETGVTQSPTHLIKTRGQQVTLRCSSQSGHNTVSWYQQALGQGPQFIFQYYREEENGRGNFPPRFSGLQFPNYSSELNVNALELDDSALYLCASSSGGNREPYEQYFGPGTRLTVT.

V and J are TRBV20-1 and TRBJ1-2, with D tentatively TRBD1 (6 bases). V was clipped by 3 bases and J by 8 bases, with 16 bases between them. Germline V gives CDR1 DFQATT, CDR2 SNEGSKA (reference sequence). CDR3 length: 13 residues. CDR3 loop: CSASNRDTRGYTF. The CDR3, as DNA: TGCAGTGCTAGTAACAGGGACACGAGGGGCTACACCTTC.

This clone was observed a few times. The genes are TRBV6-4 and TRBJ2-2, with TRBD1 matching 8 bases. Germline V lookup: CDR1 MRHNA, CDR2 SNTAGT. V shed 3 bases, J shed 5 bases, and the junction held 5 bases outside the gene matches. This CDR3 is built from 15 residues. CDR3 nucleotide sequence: TGTGCCAGCAGTGAAACGACAGGGGATACCGGGGAGCTGTTTTTT. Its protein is CASSETTGDTGELFF.

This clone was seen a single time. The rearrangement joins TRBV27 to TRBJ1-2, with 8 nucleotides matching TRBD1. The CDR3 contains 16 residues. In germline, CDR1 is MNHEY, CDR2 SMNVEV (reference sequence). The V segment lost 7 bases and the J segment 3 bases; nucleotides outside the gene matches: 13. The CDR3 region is CASTSGGGQGYYGYTF. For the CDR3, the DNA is TGTGCCAGCACCTCGGGGGGCGGACAGGGCTACTATGGCTACACCTTC.

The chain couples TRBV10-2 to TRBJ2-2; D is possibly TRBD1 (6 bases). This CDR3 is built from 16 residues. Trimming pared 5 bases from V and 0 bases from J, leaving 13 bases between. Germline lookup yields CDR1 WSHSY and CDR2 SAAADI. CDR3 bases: TGCGCCAGCAGTCGCTCCACAGGGCCGAACACCGGGGAGCTGTTTTTT. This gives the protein CASSRSTGPNTGELFF.

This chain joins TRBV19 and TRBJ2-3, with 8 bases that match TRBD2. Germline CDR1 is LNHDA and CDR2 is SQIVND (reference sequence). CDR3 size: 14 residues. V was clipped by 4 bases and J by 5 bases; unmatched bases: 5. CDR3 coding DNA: TGTGCCAGTAGTAGGGGGACTAGAGGAGATACGCAGTATTTT. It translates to CASSRGTRGDTQYF.

CDR3: CASSHLSSYEQYF. CDR3 coding DNA: TGTGCCAGCAGCCACTTGAGCTCCTACGAGCAGTACTTC. The chain joins TRBV13 to TRBJ2-7; D not certain. CDR3 size: 13 residues. V lost 5 bases to trimming and J lost 0 bases, with 8 bases between them. Looked up from germline, CDR1 is PRHDT and CDR2 is FYEKMQ (reference sequence).

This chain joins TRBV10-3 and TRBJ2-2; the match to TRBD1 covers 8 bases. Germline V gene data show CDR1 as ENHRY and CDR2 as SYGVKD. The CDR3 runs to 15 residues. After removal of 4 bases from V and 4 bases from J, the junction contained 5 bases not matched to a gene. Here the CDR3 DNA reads TGTGCCATCAGTGTGGGACAGGCGAGCACCGGGGAGCTGTTTTTT. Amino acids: CAISVGQASTGELFF.

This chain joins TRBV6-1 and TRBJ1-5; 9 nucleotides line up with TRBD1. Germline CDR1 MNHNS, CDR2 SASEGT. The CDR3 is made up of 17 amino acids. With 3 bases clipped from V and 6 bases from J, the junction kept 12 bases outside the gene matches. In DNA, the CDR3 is TGTGCCAGCAGTGACCCGTGGGACAGGGCTAGGGGTCAGCCCCAGCATTTT. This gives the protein CASSDPWDRARGQPQHF.

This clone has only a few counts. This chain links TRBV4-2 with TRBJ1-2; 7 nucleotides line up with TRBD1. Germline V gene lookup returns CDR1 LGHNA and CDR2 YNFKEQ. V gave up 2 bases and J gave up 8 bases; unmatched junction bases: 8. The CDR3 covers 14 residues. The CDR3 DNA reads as TGTGCCAGCAGCCAAAGAGGACAGGTTTTAGGCTACACCTTC. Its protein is CASSQRGQVLGYTF.

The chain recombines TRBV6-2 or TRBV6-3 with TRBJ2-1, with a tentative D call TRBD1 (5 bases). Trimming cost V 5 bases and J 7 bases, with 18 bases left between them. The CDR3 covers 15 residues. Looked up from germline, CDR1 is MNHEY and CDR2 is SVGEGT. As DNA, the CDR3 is TGTGCCAGCAGTGGTGCCCGGCGACAGTTGAATGAGCAGTTCTTC. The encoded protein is CASSGARRQLNEQFF.

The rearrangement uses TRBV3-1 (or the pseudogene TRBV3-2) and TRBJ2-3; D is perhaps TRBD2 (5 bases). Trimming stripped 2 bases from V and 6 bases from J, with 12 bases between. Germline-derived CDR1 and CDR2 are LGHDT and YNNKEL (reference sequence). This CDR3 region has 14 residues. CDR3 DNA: TGTGCCAGCAGCCAATTACCCGGGAAGGATACGCAGTATTTT. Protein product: CASSQLPGKDTQYF.

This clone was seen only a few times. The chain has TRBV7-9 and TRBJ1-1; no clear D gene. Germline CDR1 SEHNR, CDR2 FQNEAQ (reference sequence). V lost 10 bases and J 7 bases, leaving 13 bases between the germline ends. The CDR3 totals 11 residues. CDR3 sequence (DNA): TGTGCCACCGTTGTACGGGTTGAAGCTTTCTTT. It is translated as CATVVRVEAFF. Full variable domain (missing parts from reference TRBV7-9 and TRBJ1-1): DTGVSQNPRHKITKRGQNVTFRCDPISEHNRLYWYRQTLGQGPEFLTYFQNEAQLEKSRLLSDRFSAERPKGSFSTLEIQRTEQGDSAMYLCATVVRVEAFFGQGTRLTVV.

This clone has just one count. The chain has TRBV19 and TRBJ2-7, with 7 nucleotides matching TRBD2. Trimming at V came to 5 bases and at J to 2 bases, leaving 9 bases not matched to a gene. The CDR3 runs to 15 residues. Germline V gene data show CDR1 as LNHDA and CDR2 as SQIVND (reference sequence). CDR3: CASSWGGAGAYEQYF. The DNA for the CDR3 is TGTGCCAGTAGTTGGGGCGGGGCGGGGGCCTACGAGCAGTACTTC.